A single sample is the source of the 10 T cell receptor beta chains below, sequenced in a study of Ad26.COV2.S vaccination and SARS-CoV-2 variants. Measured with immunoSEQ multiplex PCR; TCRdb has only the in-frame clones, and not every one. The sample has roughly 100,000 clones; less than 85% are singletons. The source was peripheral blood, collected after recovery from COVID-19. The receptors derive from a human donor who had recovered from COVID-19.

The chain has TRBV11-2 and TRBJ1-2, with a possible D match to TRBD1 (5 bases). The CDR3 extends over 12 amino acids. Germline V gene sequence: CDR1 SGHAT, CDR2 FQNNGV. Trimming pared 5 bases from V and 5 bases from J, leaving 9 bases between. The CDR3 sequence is CASSRDLYGYTF. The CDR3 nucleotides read TGTGCCAGCAGCCGGGACCTTTATGGCTACACCTTC.

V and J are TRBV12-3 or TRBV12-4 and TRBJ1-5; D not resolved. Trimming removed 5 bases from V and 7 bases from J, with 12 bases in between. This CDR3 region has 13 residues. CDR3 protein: CASSPLNGQPQHF. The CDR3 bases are TGTGCCAGCAGTCCACTCAACGGGCAGCCCCAGCATTTT.

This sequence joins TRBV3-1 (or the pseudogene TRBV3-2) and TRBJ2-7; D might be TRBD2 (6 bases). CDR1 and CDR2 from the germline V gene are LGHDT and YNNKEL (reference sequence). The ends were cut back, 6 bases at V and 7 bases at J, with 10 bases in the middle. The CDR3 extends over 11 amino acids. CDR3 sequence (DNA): TGTGCCAGCAGTCTCCGGGGGGAGCAGTACTTC. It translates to CASSLRGEQYF.

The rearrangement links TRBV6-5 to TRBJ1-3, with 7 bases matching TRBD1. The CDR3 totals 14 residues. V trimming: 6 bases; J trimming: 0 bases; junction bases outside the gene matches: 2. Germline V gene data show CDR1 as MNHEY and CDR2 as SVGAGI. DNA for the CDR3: TGTGCCAGCAGACAGGGGCACTCTGGAAACACCATATATTTT. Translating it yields CASRQGHSGNTIYF.

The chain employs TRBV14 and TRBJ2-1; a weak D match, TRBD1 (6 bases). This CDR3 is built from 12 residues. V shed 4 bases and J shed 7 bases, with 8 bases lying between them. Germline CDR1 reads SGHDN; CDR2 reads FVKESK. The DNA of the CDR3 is TGTGCCAGCAGCCCCGACAGGAATGAGCAGTTCTTC. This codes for CASSPDRNEQFF.

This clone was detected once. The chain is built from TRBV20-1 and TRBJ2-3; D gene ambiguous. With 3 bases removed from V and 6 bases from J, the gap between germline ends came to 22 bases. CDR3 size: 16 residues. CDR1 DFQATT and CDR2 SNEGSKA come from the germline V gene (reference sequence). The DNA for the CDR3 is TGCAGTGCTAGTTTTCGGCAGGATCCCTCCACGGATACGCAGTATTTT. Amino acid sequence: CSASFRQDPSTDTQYF.

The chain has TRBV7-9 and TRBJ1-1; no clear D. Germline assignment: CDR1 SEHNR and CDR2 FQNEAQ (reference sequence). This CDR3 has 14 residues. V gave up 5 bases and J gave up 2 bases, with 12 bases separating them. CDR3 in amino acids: CASSQVRENTEAFF. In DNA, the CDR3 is TGTGCCAGCAGCCAAGTTCGAGAAAACACTGAAGCTTTCTTT.

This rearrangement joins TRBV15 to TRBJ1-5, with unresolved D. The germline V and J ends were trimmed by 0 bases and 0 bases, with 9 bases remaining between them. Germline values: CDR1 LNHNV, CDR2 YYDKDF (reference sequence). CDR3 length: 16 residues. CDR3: CATSRDRRYSNQPQHF. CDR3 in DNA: TGTGCCACCAGCAGAGATCGTCGGTATAGCAATCAGCCCCAGCATTTT.

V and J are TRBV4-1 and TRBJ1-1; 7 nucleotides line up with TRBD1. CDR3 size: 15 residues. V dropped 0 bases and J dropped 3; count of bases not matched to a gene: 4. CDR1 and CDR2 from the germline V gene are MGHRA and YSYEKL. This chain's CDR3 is CASSQDWQGDTEAFF. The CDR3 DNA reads TGCGCCAGCAGCCAAGACTGGCAGGGGGACACTGAAGCTTTCTTT.

The CDR3 DNA sequence: TGTGCCAGCAGCTTAGCGGGGATTTCCTACGAGCAGTACTTC. Translated: CASSLAGISYEQYF. This sequence joins TRBV7-2 and TRBJ2-7; unclear D gene. The CDR3 consists of 14 residues. Germline lookup yields CDR1 SGHTA and CDR2 FQGNSA. The V end was cut by 0 bases, the J end by 1 base, with 7 bases between. Full variable domain (rest looked up from reference TRBV7-2 and TRBJ2-7): GAGVSQSPSNKVTEKGKDVELRCDPISGHTALYWYRQSLGQGLEFLIYFQGNSAPDKSGLPSDRFSAERTGGSVSTLTIQRTQQEDSAVYLCASSLAGISYEQYFGPGTRLTVT.